A single T cell receptor (beta chain) is shown here with its context. The antigen remains unidentified. This record belongs to a study of T cell clonotyping in hematopoietic cell transplantation. Clones were sequenced by immunoSEQ multiplex PCR, and TCRdb holds only the in-frame ones, with some missing. The top ten clones hold roughly 0.91% of a sample with more than 40,000 clones, 95% of them seen once. The germline V gene encodes CDR1 SGHDN and CDR2 FVKESK. The CDR3 is made up of 16 amino acids. Trimming took 3 bases from V and 0 from J; bases not matched to a gene: 7. Study-wide points: Broader posttransplant TCR repertoire diversity was predicted by graft donor and pretransplant recipient Inverse Simpson Index values. No sorting was done, leaving CD4 and CD8 contributions mixed. Pathologically expanded recipient clonotypes increased progressively from day 30 to day 180 as diversity fell. At the given depth, recipient repertoires were over 95% de novo clonotypes.

This TCR was sampled from a man aged 30 to 39 in good health. Some clones in this sample may be carry-over from other donors' samples. The V gene is TRBV14, the J gene TRBJ2-7; TRBD1 aligns across 8 bases. The material sequenced was peripheral blood mononuclear cells. CDR3 protein: CASSQAPGQVSYEQYF. The CDR3 coding sequence is TGTGCCAGCAGCCAGGCACCGGGACAGGTCTCCTACGAGCAGTACTTC.